These T cell receptor beta chains were read from a single sample in a study of T cell responses to AZD1222 COVID-19 vaccine. Some clones are missing from TCRdb's copy, which holds only in-frame ones; the method was immunoSEQ multiplex PCR. The profile shows 150,000 or so clones, 85% to 95% of them singletons. The sample here was peripheral blood, taken on day 0 of AZD1222 vaccination. Receptor source: an adult in good health. Both conserved end residues are part of each CDR3. A D gene is named only where the DNA matches it firmly. Expanded clones get a size class; other rows say once, few or many, or leave the size out.

clone_size	cdr3_length	v_call	j_call	d_call	cdr3_nt	cdr3_aa
.	13	TRBV5-1	TRBJ2-1	.	TGCGCCAGCAGCTTAAGGAGCTACAATGAGCAGTTCTTC	CASSLRSYNEQFF
.	14	TRBV28	TRBJ1-1	.	TGTGCCAGCAGTTTACCCGCATCGAACACTGAAGCTTTCTTT	CASSLPASNTEAFF
.	14	TRBV28	TRBJ2-7	TRBD1	TGTGCCAGCAGTCCCTCCGGGACAGCATACGAGCAGTACTTC	CASSPSGTAYEQYF
.	13	TRBV5-3	TRBJ1-2	TRBD1	TGTGCCAGAAGAGGTAGGGGGCGGTTTGGCTACACCTTC	CARRGRGRFGYTF
.	17	TRBV5-4	TRBJ2-3	TRBD2	TGTGCCAGCAGCTCGGCAAAGACTAGCGGGAGGGCAGATACGCAGTATTTT	CASSSAKTSGRADTQYF
.	14	TRBV28	TRBJ1-6	.	TGTGCCAGCAGTTTGGGGGACTATAATTCACCCCTCCACTTT	CASSLGDYNSPLHF
.	13	TRBV6-5	TRBJ1-1	.	TGTGCCAGCAGTTACGGCGAGAACACTGAAGCTTTCTTT	CASSYGENTEAFF
few	15	TRBV5-6	TRBJ2-7	TRBD2	TGTGCCAGCAGCACTCCGGGACTACTACCCTACGAGCAGTACTTC	CASSTPGLLPYEQYF
.	13	TRBV30	TRBJ1-1	TRBD1	TGTGCCTGGGGGACAGGGAAGGTCCCTGAAGCTTTCTTT	CAWGTGKVPEAFF
.	12	TRBV30	TRBJ2-5	.	TGTGCCTGGAGGTCCGGGTGGGAGACCCAGTACTTC	CAWRSGWETQYF
.	18	TRBV7-2	TRBJ2-7	.	TGTGCCAGCAGCTTAGCGGTGAGCAGACGGGGTTTCTCCTACGAGCAGTACTTC	CASSLAVSRRGFSYEQYF
.	16	TRBV28	TRBJ2-1	TRBD2	TGTGCCAGCAGTTTATGGAGTAGCGGGGTTGTTATTGAGCAGTTCTTC	CASSLWSSGVVIEQFF
.	15	TRBV19	TRBJ1-4	TRBD1	TGTGCCAGTAGTGTACCGGGACAGGGGGCGGAAAAACTGTTTTTT	CASSVPGQGAEKLFF
.	15	TRBV9	TRBJ1-1	.	TGTGCCAGCAGCGTCCGAGACACAGCAAACACTGAAGCTTTCTTT	CASSVRDTANTEAFF
.	15	TRBV2	TRBJ2-3	TRBD2	TGTGCCAGCAGAAAACTAGCGGAGCAAGCAGATACGCAGTATTTT	CASRKLAEQADTQYF
.	18	TRBV7-3	TRBJ2-2	TRBD2	TGTGCCAGCAGCTTAACGGGGACTAGCGGGAGAAGGGGCGGGGAGCTGTTTTTT	CASSLTGTSGRRGGELFF
.	16	TRBV18	TRBJ2-1	.	TGTGCCAGCTCACCAATACAGGGCGAAACCTACAATGAGCAGTTCTTC	CASSPIQGETYNEQFF
few	19	TRBV7-3	TRBJ2-7	TRBD1	TGTGCCAGCAGCTTAAAAGGGGGCTTCTCGTCGACGAGATCCTACGAGCAGTACTTC	CASSLKGGFSSTRSYEQYF
.	14	TRBV11-3	TRBJ2-5	.	TGTGCCAGCAGCTTAGTCGGGGGGCTTGAGACCCAGTACTTC	CASSLVGGLETQYF
.	16	TRBV11-2	TRBJ2-1	TRBD2	TGTGCCAGCAGCTCTCGAGCGGGAGGGAGGATAAATGAGCAGTTCTTC	CASSSRAGGRINEQFF
.	13	TRBV2	TRBJ2-5	.	TGTGCCAGCAGTGAGAAGCGGATTGTAGCCCAGTACTTC	CASSEKRIVAQYF
.	14	TRBV7-9	TRBJ1-5	TRBD1	TGTGCCAGCAGCTTAGAAGGGGGCGGACAGCCCCAGCATTTT	CASSLEGGGQPQHF
.	15	TRBV11-3	TRBJ2-5	TRBD1	TGTGCCAGCAGCTACCGACAGGGTAGCCAAGAGACCCAGTACTTC	CASSYRQGSQETQYF
.	16	TRBV19	TRBJ1-4	.	TGTGCCAGTAGTCGAAGGTCTCGGGGCCCCAATGAAAAACTGTTTTTT	CASSRRSRGPNEKLFF
.	13	TRBV7-2	TRBJ2-1	.	TGTGCCAGCAGCTTAGACCGCCACAATGAGCAGTTCTTC	CASSLDRHNEQFF
.	15	TRBV15	TRBJ2-3	.	TGTGCCACCAGCATCGAGCGGACACGCACAGATACGCAGTATTTT	CATSIERTRTDTQYF
.	15	TRBV14	TRBJ1-1	.	TGTGCCAGCAGCCAGAAGGGGGGCCCGAACACTGAAGCTTTCTTT	CASSQKGGPNTEAFF
.	14	TRBV30	TRBJ2-7	.	TGTGCCTGGGAATCAGGGAATGGTATCTACGAGCAGTACTTC	CAWESGNGIYEQYF